This TCR beta chain originates from a study of cytomegalovirus exposure and HLA in healthy donors. Looked up from germline, CDR1 is SGHRS and CDR2 is YFSETQ. The CDR3 loop spans 17 amino acids. The V segment lost 0 bases and the J segment 0 bases; nucleotides outside the gene matches: 3. The sample holds one count of this clone. With 60 Vbeta and 13 Jbeta primers, the PCR was carried out. Profiling relied on immunoSEQ multiplex PCR, and the TCRdb table lists in-frame clones only, not all of them. This sample has 150,000 to 200,000 clones, with 72% found just once. The chain has TRBV5-1 and TRBJ2-1, with 10 bases matching TRBD2. The sequencing sample was made of PBMCs. The clonotype was recovered from a human donor in good health. CDR3 DNA sequence: TGCGCCAGCAGCTTGGGGCTAGCGGGGGCCTCCTACAATGAGCAGTTCTTC. Amino acid sequence: CASSLGLAGASYNEQFF.